One T cell receptor (beta chain) is described in this entry. Its antigen remains unknown. Time point: cycle 4 day 1 (C4D1), after 5 to 7 weeks of nivolumab. Following autologous stem cell transplantation, relapse occurred in every patient, and exposure to brentuximab vedotin varied. Isolated CD8+ T cells were derived from thawed PBMCs through magnetic negative selection. Clones were read by immunoSEQ multiplex PCR, and TCRdb kept only the in-frame ones, dropping some. The table shows several thousand clones, with about 76% occurring only once. The data are from a study of PD-1 blockade in classical Hodgkin lymphoma. Overall study results and limits: Unlike CD8+ TCR diversity, which did not rise significantly by C4D1, CD4+ TCR diversity did.

Sequenced material: CD8+ T cells from blood, taken before the fourth cycle of nivolumab. The sequence came from a human donor with classical Hodgkin lymphoma.

The CDR3 DNA sequence: TGTGCCAGCAGGAAGGGGCCAAACTATGGCTACACCTTC. Its protein is CASRKGPNYGYTF. The chain carries TRBV9 and TRBJ1-2, with D perhaps matching TRBD1 (5 bases). CDR3 size: 13 residues. Trimming shortened V by 5 bases and J by 2 bases, and 10 bases separated the two germline ends. Per the germline V gene, CDR1 is SGDLS and CDR2 is YYNGEE.